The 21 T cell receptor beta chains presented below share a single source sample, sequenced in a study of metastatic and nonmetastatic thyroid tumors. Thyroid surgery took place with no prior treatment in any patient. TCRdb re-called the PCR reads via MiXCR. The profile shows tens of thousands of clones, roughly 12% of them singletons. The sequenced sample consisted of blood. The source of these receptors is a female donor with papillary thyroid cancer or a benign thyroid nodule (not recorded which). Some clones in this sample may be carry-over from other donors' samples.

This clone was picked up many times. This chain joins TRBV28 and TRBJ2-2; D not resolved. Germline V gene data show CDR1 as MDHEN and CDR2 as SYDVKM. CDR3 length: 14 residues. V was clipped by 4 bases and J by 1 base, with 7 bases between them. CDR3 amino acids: CASSWAGNTGELFF. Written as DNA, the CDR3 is TGTGCCAGCAGTTGGGCAGGGAACACCGGGGAGCTGTTTTTT.

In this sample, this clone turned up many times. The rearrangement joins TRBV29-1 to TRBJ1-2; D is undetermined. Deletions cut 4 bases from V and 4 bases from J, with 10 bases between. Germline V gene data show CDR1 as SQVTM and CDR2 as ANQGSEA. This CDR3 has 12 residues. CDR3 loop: CSVGERGYGYTF. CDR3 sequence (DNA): TGCAGCGTTGGAGAGCGGGGCTATGGCTACACCTTC.

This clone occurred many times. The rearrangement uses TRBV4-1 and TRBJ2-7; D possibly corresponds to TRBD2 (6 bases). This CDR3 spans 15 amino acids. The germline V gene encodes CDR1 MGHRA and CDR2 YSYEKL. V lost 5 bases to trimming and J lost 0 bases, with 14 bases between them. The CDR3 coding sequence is TGCGCCAGCAGCTCCTTTGCGGGGTCCTCCTACGAGCAGTACTTC. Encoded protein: CASSSFAGSSYEQYF.

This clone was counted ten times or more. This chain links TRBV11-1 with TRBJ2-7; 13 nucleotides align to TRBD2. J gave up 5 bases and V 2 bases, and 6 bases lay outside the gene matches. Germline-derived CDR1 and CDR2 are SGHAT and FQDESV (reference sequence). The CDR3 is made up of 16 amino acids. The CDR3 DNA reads TGTGCCAGCAGCTTAAGGACTAGCGGGAGTTGGGACGAGCAGTACTTC. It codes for CASSLRTSGSWDEQYF.

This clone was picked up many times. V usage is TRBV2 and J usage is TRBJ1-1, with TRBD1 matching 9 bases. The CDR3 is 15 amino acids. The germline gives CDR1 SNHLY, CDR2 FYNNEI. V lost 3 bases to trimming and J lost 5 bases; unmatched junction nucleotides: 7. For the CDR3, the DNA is TGTGCCAGCAGTGAGGGAGGGACAGGGAAGACTGAAGCTTTCTTT. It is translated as CASSEGGTGKTEAFF.

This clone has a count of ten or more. Here the CDR3 DNA reads TGTGCCAGCGGAAGGAATGAAAAACTGTTTTTT. This codes for CASGRNEKLFF. The chain combines TRBV6-1 with TRBJ1-4; D is ambiguous. Deletions cut 8 bases from V and 5 bases from J, with 6 bases between. CDR3 length: 11 residues. Germline-derived CDR1 and CDR2 are MNHNS and SASEGT.

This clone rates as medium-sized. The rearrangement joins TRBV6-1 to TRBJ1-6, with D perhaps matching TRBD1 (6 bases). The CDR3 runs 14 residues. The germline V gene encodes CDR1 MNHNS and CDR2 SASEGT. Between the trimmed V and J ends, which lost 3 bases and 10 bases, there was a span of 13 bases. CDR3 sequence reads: CASSDRGGGSPLHF. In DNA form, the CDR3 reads TGTGCCAGCAGTGATCGAGGGGGGGGCTCACCCCTCCACTTT.

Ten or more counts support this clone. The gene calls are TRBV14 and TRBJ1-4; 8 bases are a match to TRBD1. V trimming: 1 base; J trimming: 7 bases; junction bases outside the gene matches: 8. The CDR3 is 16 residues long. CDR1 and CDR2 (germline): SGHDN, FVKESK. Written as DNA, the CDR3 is TGTGCCAGCAGCCAAGGTGACAGGGGTAGAGGTGAAAAACTGTTTTTT. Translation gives CASSQGDRGRGEKLFF.

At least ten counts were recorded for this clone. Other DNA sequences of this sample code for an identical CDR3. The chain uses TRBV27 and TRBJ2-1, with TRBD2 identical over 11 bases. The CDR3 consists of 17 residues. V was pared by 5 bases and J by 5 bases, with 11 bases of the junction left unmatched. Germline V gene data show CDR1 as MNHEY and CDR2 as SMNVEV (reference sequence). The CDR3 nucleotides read TGTGCCAGCAGTCCTTGGGCGGGACTAGCGGATAACAATGAGCAGTTCTTC. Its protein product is CASSPWAGLADNNEQFF.

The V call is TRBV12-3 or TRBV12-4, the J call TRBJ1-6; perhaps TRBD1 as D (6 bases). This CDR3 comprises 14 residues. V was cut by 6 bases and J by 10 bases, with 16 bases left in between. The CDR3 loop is CASSLTGTASPLHF. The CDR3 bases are TGTGCCAGCAGCCTCACAGGGACGGCGTCACCCCTCCACTTT.

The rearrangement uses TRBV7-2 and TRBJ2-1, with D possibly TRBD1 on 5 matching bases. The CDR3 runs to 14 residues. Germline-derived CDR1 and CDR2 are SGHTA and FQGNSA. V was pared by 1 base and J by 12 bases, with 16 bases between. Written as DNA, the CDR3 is TGTGCCAGCAGCTTAGGACAGTCTGTTACTGGGCAGTTCTTC. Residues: CASSLGQSVTGQFF.

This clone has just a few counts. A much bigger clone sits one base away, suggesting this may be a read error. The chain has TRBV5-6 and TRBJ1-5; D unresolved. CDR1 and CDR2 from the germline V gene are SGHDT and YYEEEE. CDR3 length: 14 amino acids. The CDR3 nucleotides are TGTGCCAGCAGCTTAAGCGATAGCAATCAGACCCAGCATTTT. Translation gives CASSLSDSNQTQHF.

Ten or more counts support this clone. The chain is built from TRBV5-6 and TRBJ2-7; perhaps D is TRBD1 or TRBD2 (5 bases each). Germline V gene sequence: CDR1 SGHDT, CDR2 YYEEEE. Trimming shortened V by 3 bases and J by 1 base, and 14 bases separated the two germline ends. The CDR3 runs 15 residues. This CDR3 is CASSWGTVPSYEQYF. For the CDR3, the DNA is TGTGCCAGCAGCTGGGGGACCGTTCCTTCCTACGAGCAGTACTTC.

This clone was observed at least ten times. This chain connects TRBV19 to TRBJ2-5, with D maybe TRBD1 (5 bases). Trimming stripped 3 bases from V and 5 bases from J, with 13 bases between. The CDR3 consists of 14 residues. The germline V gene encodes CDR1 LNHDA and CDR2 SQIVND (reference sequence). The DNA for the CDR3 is TGTGCCAGTAGTATGGTCAGGGCTAGGGAGACCCAGTACTTC. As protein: CASSMVRARETQYF.

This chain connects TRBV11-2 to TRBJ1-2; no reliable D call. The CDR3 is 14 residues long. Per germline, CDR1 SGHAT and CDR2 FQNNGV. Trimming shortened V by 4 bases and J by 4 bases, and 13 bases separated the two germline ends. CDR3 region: CASSSPVRLYGYTF. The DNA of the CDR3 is TGTGCCAGCAGCTCCCCCGTCCGTCTCTATGGCTACACCTTC.

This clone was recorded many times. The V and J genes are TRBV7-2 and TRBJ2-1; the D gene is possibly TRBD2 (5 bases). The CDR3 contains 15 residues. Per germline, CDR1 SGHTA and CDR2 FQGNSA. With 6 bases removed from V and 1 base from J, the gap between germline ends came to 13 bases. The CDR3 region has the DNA TGTGCCAGCAGTAAGGGAGTAGGATCCTACAATGAGCAGTTCTTC. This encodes CASSKGVGSYNEQFF.

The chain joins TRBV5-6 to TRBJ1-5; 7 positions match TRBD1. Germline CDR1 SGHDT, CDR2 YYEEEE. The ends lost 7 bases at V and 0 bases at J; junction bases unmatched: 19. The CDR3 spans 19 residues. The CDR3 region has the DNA TGTGCCAGCCTTCGGGAGGCAGGGGGAGGAATTTATAGCAATCAGCCCCAGCATTTT. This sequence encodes CASLREAGGGIYSNQPQHF.

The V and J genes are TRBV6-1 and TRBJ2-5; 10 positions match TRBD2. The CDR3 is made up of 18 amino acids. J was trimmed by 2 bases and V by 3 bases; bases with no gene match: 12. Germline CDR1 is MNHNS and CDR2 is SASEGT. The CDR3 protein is CASSDRGLAGDTQETQYF. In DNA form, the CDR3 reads TGTGCCAGCAGTGACAGGGGTCTAGCGGGGGATACACAAGAGACCCAGTACTTC.

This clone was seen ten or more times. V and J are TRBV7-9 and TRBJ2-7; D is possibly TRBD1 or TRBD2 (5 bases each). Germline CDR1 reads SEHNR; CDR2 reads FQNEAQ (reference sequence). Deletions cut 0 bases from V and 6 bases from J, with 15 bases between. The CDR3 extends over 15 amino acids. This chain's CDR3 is CASSLAGVGSGEQYF. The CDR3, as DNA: TGTGCCAGCAGCTTAGCGGGGGTGGGGTCCGGCGAGCAGTACTTC. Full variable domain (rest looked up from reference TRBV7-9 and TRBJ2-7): DTGVSQNPRHKITKRGQNVTFRCDPISEHNRLYWYRQTLGQGPEFLTYFQNEAQLEKSRLLSDRFSAERPKGSFSTLEIQRTEQGDSAMYLCASSLAGVGSGEQYFGPGTRLTVT.

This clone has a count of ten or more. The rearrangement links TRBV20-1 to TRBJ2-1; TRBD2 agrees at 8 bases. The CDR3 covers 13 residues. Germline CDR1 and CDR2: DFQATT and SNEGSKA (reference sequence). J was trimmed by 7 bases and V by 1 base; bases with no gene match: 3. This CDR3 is CSARVAGGNEQFF. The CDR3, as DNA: TGCAGTGCTAGAGTGGCGGGGGGTAATGAGCAGTTCTTC.

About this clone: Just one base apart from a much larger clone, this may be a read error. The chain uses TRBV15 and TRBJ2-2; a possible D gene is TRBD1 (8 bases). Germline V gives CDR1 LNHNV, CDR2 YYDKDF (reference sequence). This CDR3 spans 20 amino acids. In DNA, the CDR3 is TGTGCCACCATCAGACTCCTGGGAGCGGGACAGGAGGCGAACACCGGGGAGCTGTTTTTT. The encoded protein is CATIRLLGAGQEANTGELFF.